This T cell receptor beta chain was found in a study of cytomegalovirus exposure and HLA in healthy donors. At the level of the study: Earlier work reported 100 million or so unique TCR beta sequences from approximately 180 million T cells.

Study observations and caveats: The productive fraction for most TCR beta V segments was about 87% or about 30% in an earlier analysis.

Amplification used 60 Vbeta primers and 13 Jbeta primers. Sequenced by immunoSEQ multiplex PCR; TCRdb stores in-frame clones only, minus some. The table has about 62,000 clones, more than 75% seen once. Turning to this clone: The antigen is unknown.

There are 14 residues in the CDR3. Per the germline V gene, CDR1 is MNHNY and CDR2 is SVGAGI (reference sequence). The V end lost 6 bases, the J end lost 1 base, and 11 bases lay between the germline ends. This chain links TRBV6-6 with TRBJ2-3, with D unclear. The sample consisted of PBMCs. The clonotype comes from a young man in good health and CMV-seronegative. The CDR3 here is CASSPLTGTDTQYF. CDR3 in DNA: TGTGCCAGCAGCCCGCTTACAGGCACAGATACGCAGTATTTT.